Below are 19 T cell receptor beta chains sequenced from a single sample in a study of blood T cells in healthy people across ages (dated by TCRdb to the mid-2010s). The library was made by 5' RACE. Sequencer: Illumina HiSeq 2500. A second about 7 to 12 cycle PCR used a sample-barcoded 5' primer and a J-beta primer mix. Clones were called with MiXCR by TCRdb after fastp trimmed the public reads at Q25, and only in-frame beta chains were retained. Each entry is one CDR3 protein sequence, shown with its most common DNA and genes. This sample comprises about 730,000 distinct CDR3 sequences, roughly 47% of them detected only once. In total, the top ten clones hold 20% to 25% of the sample. The sample was blood. The receptors here all came from a woman aged 55-70 years in good health.

This clonotype came up a few times. The V and J genes are TRBV28 and TRBJ2-7; TRBD1 matches 10 bases. Germline V gives CDR1 MDHEN, CDR2 SYDVKM. The V segment lost 7 bases and the J segment 5 bases; nucleotides outside the gene matches: 11. The CDR3 spans 15 residues. The CDR3 here is CASTTEGQGLHEQYF. In nucleotides, the CDR3 is TGTGCCAGCACCACCGAGGGACAGGGGTTACACGAGCAGTACTTC.

This chain joins TRBV7-7 and TRBJ2-7; the D gene is possibly TRBD2 (5 bases). V gave up 8 bases and J gave up 2 bases, with 19 bases separating them. The CDR3 length is 15 residues. Germline assignment: CDR1 SSHAT and CDR2 FNYEAQ (reference sequence). CDR3 in DNA: TGTGCCAGCGGCCAAAGGACTGTCGAGCCCTACGAGCAGTACTTC. It is translated as CASGQRTVEPYEQYF.

Concerning this clonotype: The germline gene is not matched at one end of the junction; a read error may be the cause. The chain employs TRBV20-1 and TRBJ1-5; no clear D gene. This CDR3 spans 14 amino acids. Germline V lookup: CDR1 DFQATT, CDR2 SNEGSKA (reference sequence). CDR3 DNA: TGCAGTGCCATCCACCGAATGGGCAATCAGCCCCGGCATTTT. Its translation is CSAIHRMGNQPRHF.

The chain recombines TRBV5-5 with TRBJ2-7; 7 bases match TRBD1. The CDR3 covers 15 residues. CDR1 is SGHKS, CDR2 YYEKEE, per germline (reference sequence). V shed 4 bases and J 3 bases; nucleotides not matched to a gene: 10. The CDR3 sequence: CASSITTGSVYEQYF. For the CDR3, the DNA is TGTGCCAGCAGCATTACGACAGGGTCGGTCTACGAGCAGTACTTC.

The rearrangement uses TRBV9 and TRBJ2-3; 8 bases are a match to TRBD2. CDR1 and CDR2 (germline): SGDLS, YYNGEE. The CDR3 runs 15 residues. V trimming: 4 bases; J trimming: 5 bases; junction bases outside the gene matches: 9. The CDR3 reads CASSPRGGALDTQYF. The CDR3 region has the DNA TGTGCCAGCAGCCCCCGGGGGGGGGCCTTAGATACGCAGTATTTT.

The rearrangement uses TRBV24-1 and TRBJ2-1; TRBD2 might be the D (5 bases). Germline-derived CDR1 and CDR2 are KGHDR and SFDVKD. CDR3 length equals 17 residues. With 3 bases removed from V and 7 bases from J, the gap between germline ends came to 21 bases. The CDR3 bases are TGTGCCACCAGTGATGCACCGACGGGGAGCTCGAGTAATGAGCAGTTCTTC. The encoded protein is CATSDAPTGSSSNEQFF.

This clonotype was found many times. V usage is TRBV7-2 and J usage is TRBJ2-7; D gene unclear. V was trimmed by 3 bases and J by 1 base, leaving 7 bases between them. The CDR3 is 13 amino acids. CDR1 is SGHTA, CDR2 FQGNSA, per germline. The CDR3 is CASSFPGSYEQYF. The CDR3 DNA is TGTGCCAGCAGCTTCCCTGGTTCCTACGAGCAGTACTTC. The full variable domain, its missing parts supplied by reference TRBV7-2 and TRBJ2-7, is GAGVSQSPSNKVTEKGKDVELRCDPISGHTALYWYRQSLGQGLEFLIYFQGNSAPDKSGLPSDRFSAERTGGSVSTLTIQRTQQEDSAVYLCASSFPGSYEQYFGPGTRLTVT.

This clonotype was found many times. The chain has TRBV29-1 and TRBJ2-7, with 8 bases aligning to TRBD1. V was pared by 5 bases and J by 4 bases, with 10 bases of the junction left unmatched. CDR3 length: 14 residues. The germline CDR1 and CDR2 sequences are SQVTM and ANQGSEA. Here the CDR3 reads CSVRPGQDPYEQYF. As DNA, the CDR3 is TGCAGCGTTCGACCGGGACAGGATCCGTACGAGCAGTACTTC.

The rearrangement joins TRBV10-3 to TRBJ2-1; 8 nucleotides agree with TRBD2. This CDR3 is built from 18 residues. V was pared by 3 bases and J by 0 bases, with 10 bases of the junction left unmatched. The germline CDR1 and CDR2 sequences are ENHRY and SYGVKD. The CDR3 loop is CAISDGSGGASSYNEQFF. The DNA of the CDR3 is TGTGCCATCAGTGACGGCAGCGGGGGCGCGAGCTCCTACAATGAGCAGTTCTTC.

This clonotype was observed a handful of times. This chain uses TRBV27 with TRBJ2-7, with 9 bases aligning to TRBD2. The V segment lost 7 bases and the J segment 7 bases; nucleotides outside the gene matches: 14. Germline assignment: CDR1 MNHEY and CDR2 SMNVEV (reference sequence). This CDR3 region has 15 residues. The CDR3 nucleotides read TGTGCCAGCATGCCGGGACTAGCCTCTGGCAATGAGCAGTACTTC. This codes for CASMPGLASGNEQYF.

This clonotype has a handful of counts. The V gene is TRBV4-2, the J gene TRBJ2-7; 8 bases line up with TRBD2. This CDR3 comprises 15 residues. V dropped 1 base and J dropped 3; count of bases not matched to a gene: 5. Per the germline V gene, CDR1 is LGHNA and CDR2 is YNFKEQ. CDR3 nucleotide sequence: TGTGCCAGCAGCCAAGTAACTAGCGGAGGCTACGAGCAGTACTTC. Translating gives CASSQVTSGGYEQYF.

The V call is TRBV30, the J call TRBJ1-2, with D tentatively TRBD1 (5 bases). V lost 0 bases to trimming and J lost 8 bases, with 13 bases between them. The CDR3 covers 13 residues. In germline, CDR1 is GTSNPN, CDR2 SVGIG (reference sequence). This chain's CDR3 is CAWSVQGLEGYTF. CDR3 sequence (DNA): TGTGCCTGGAGTGTGCAGGGACTCGAGGGCTACACCTTC.

A few counts support this clonotype. V is TRBV5-5 and J is TRBJ2-1; D remains ambiguous. The ends were cut back, 2 bases at V and 7 bases at J, with 13 bases in the middle. Per the germline V gene, CDR1 is SGHKS and CDR2 is YYEKEE (reference sequence). The CDR3 extends over 14 amino acids. CDR3 DNA: TGTGCCAGCAGCTTTCTCACGATCCCTAATGAGCAGTTCTTC. The encoded protein is CASSFLTIPNEQFF.

This chain links TRBV10-3 with TRBJ2-2, with D uncertain. Trimming shortened V by 6 bases and J by 7 bases, and 12 bases separated the two germline ends. Per germline, CDR1 ENHRY and CDR2 SYGVKD. There are 13 residues in the CDR3. CDR3 region: CAISPGMDGELFF. The CDR3 bases are TGTGCCATCAGCCCTGGAATGGACGGGGAGCTGTTTTTT.

This clonotype has ten or more counts. This could be a read error, since a much larger clone is one nucleotide away. J is TRBJ2-7 and V is TRBV7-7; a possible D gene is TRBD1 (6 bases). Looked up from germline, CDR1 is SSHAT and CDR2 is FNYEAQ (reference sequence). CDR3 length: 16 amino acids. CDR3 bases: TGTGCTAGCAGCCCAGGGCGGACAGCAACCAACAATGAGCAGTACTTC. This codes for CASSPGRTATNNEQYF.

In nucleotides, the CDR3 is TGCAGTGCTAGAGTCCTAGCGGTCCAAGAGACCCAGTACTTC. The encoded protein is CSARVLAVQETQYF. The chain uses TRBV20-1 and TRBJ2-5; 7 positions match TRBD2. The trim removed 1 base at V and 1 base at J, leaving 3 bases unmatched. The length of the CDR3 is 14 residues. Germline CDR1 reads DFQATT; CDR2 reads SNEGSKA (reference sequence).

This clonotype was observed many times. This chain connects TRBV10-3 to TRBJ1-2; 8 bases match TRBD1. The CDR3 has 14 amino acids. Germline values: CDR1 ENHRY, CDR2 SYGVKD. J gave up 8 bases and V 3 bases, and 8 bases lay outside the gene matches. CDR3 nucleotides: TGTGCCATCAGTGACCTTGGACAGGGACGGGGCTACACCTTC. The encoded protein is CAISDLGQGRGYTF.

The chain is built from TRBV20-1 and TRBJ2-5; 8 bases are a match to TRBD2. The closer fit of TRBJ2-1 to the DNA end suggests the J call may be wrong. CDR3 length: 14 amino acids. Germline V gene lookup returns CDR1 DFQATT and CDR2 SNEGSKA (reference sequence). CDR3 residues: CSARASGYQETQFF. The CDR3 bases are TGCAGTGCTAGAGCTAGCGGGTATCAAGAGACCCAGTTCTTC.

This clonotype appeared once. One base away lies a much larger clone, so this may be a sequencing read error. V and J are TRBV20-1 and TRBJ2-7; TRBD2 aligns across 11 bases. V dropped 6 bases and J dropped 7; count of bases not matched to a gene: 11. The CDR3 length is 14 residues. Germline V lookup: CDR1 DFQATT, CDR2 SNEGSKA (reference sequence). The CDR3, as DNA: TGCAGTGCCATGACTAGCGGGAAATACAATGAGCAGTACTTC. Residues: CSAMTSGKYNEQYF.